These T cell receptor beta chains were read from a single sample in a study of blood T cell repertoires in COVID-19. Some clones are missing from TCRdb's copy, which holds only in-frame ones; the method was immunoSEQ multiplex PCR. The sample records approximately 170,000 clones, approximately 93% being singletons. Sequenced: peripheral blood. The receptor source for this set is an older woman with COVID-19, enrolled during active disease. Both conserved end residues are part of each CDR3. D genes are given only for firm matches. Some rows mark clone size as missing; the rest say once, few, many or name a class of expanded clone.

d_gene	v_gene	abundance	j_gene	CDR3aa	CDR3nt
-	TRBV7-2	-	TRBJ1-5	CASSSISGFNQPQHF	TGTGCCAGCAGCTCTATCTCAGGGTTCAATCAGCCCCAGCATTTT
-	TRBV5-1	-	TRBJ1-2	CASSSGQSSLWGYGYTF	TGCGCCAGCAGCTCAGGACAGTCCTCGTTGTGGGGCTATGGCTACACCTTC
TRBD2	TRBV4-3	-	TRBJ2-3	CASSQDLAGGRTDTQYF	TGCGCCAGCAGCCAAGATTTGGCGGGGGGAAGAACAGATACGCAGTATTTT
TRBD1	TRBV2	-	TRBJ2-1	CASSEGIGQVYNEQFF	TGTGCCAGCAGTGAAGGAATAGGACAGGTGTACAATGAGCAGTTCTTC
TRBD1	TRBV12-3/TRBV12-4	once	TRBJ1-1	CASRNAGTGVAFF	TGTGCCAGCAGGAATGCCGGGACAGGGGTGGCTTTCTTT
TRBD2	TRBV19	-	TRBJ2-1	CASSTLGLAAGDEQFF	TGTGCCAGTAGTACCTTGGGACTAGCGGCGGGCGATGAGCAGTTCTTC
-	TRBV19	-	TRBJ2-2	CASSPETGELFF	TGTGCCAGTAGTCCAGAAACCGGGGAGCTGTTTTTT
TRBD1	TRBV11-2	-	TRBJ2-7	CASSYRDRESYEQYF	TGTGCCAGCAGCTACCGGGACAGGGAGTCCTACGAGCAGTACTTC
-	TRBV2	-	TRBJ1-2	CASSERGLVYGYTF	TGTGCCAGCAGTGAAAGGGGACTCGTCTATGGCTACACCTTC
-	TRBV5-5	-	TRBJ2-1	CASSISGRRHYNEQFF	TGTGCCAGCAGCATAAGCGGGCGCCGGCACTACAATGAGCAGTTCTTC
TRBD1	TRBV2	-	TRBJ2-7	CASRGTGAYEQYF	TGTGCCTCCCGGGGGACAGGAGCCTACGAGCAGTACTTC
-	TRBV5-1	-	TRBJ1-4	CASSSGGTATNEKLFF	TGCGCCAGCAGCTCCGGGGGGACTGCAACTAATGAAAAACTGTTTTTT
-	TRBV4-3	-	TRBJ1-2	CASSPRAGHPYGYTF	TGCGCCAGCAGCCCAAGAGCGGGACACCCCTATGGCTACACCTTC
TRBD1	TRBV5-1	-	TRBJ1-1	CASSLLGRGQTEAFF	TGCGCCAGCAGCTTGTTGGGCAGGGGGCAAACTGAAGCTTTCTTT
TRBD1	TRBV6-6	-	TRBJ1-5	CASSDTGAPEAQHF	TGTGCCAGCAGTGACACAGGGGCCCCAGAGGCCCAGCATTTT
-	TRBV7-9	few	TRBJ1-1	CASSLTAGGAEAFF	TGTGCCAGCAGCTTGACAGCTGGCGGGGCTGAAGCTTTCTTT
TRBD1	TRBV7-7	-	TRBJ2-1	CASSPRTGPYNEQFF	TGTGCTAGCAGCCCGCGGACAGGGCCCTACAATGAGCAGTTCTTC
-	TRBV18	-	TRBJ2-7	CASSPSSGTPKRYEQYF	TGTGCCAGCTCACCATCCTCCGGGACACCCAAAAGATACGAGCAGTACTTC
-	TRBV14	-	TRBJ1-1	CASSLLLNTEAFF	TGTGCCAGCAGCCTTCTGTTGAACACTGAAGCTTTCTTT
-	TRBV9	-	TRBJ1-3	CASSRGFGNTIYF	TGTGCCAGCAGCCGGGGATTTGGAAACACCATATATTTT
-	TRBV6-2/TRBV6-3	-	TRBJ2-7	CASSYSQGEQYF	TGTGCCAGCAGTTACTCCCAGGGCGAGCAGTACTTC
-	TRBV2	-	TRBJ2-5	CASSALSVQETQYF	TGTGCCAGCAGTGCACTATCGGTCCAAGAGACCCAGTACTTC
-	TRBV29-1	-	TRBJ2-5	CSVEDPPREAGTQYF	TGCAGCGTTGAAGATCCCCCCAGGGAGGCTGGGACCCAGTACTTC
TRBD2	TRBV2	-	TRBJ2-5	CASSDGGGGETQYF	TGTGCCAGCAGTGACGGCGGGGGGGGAGAGACCCAGTACTTC
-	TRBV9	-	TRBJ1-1	CASSVDGRDTEAFF	TGTGCCAGCAGCGTAGATGGCCGGGACACTGAAGCTTTCTTT
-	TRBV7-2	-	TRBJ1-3	CASSLEPGGNTIYF	TGTGCCAGCAGCTTGGAGCCGGGGGGAAACACCATATATTTT
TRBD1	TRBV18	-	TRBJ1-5	CASSSQGKDQPQHF	TGTGCCAGCTCATCACAGGGGAAGGATCAGCCCCAGCATTTT
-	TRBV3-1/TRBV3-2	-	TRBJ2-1	CASSRHRDHEQFF	TGTGCCAGCAGCCGTCACAGGGACCATGAGCAGTTCTTC
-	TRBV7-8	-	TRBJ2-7	CASSLGTNYEQYF	TGTGCCAGCAGCCTCGGGACAAACTACGAGCAGTACTTC
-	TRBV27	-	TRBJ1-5	CASSLGRGPPYSNQPQHF	TGTGCCAGCAGTTTAGGCAGGGGCCCCCCTTATAGCAATCAGCCCCAGCATTTT
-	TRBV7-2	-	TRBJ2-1	CASRGGSSYNEQFF	TGTGCCAGCCGTGGGGGGAGCTCCTACAATGAGCAGTTCTTC
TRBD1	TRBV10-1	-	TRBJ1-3	CASSESRDRGANTIYF	TGCGCCAGCAGTGAGTCCCGGGACAGGGGGGCGAACACCATATATTTT
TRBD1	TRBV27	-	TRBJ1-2	CASSLLGRGNYGYTF	TGTGCCAGCAGTTTATTGGGCAGGGGGAACTATGGCTACACCTTC
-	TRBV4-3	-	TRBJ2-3	CASSQERTATGIDTQYF	TGCGCCAGCAGCCAAGAACGGACAGCCACTGGGATAGATACGCAGTATTTT
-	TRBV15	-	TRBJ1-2	CATSRERGTPYGYTF	TGTGCCACCAGCAGAGAGCGTGGGACACCCTATGGCTACACCTTC
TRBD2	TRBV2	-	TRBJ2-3	CASRQAGGTDTQYF	TGTGCCAGCAGGCAAGCGGGGGGGACAGATACGCAGTATTTT
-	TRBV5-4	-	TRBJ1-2	CASSLVQENGYTF	TGTGCCAGCAGCTTGGTTCAGGAAAATGGCTACACCTTC
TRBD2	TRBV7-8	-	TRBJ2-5	CASSRDSGEYQETQYF	TGTGCCAGCAGCCGAGATAGCGGGGAGTACCAAGAGACCCAGTACTTC
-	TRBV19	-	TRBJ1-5	CASSASRVNNQPQHF	TGTGCCAGTAGCGCATCGAGGGTTAACAATCAGCCCCAGCATTTT
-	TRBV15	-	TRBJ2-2	CATKGADTNTGELFF	TGTGCCACCAAAGGTGCGGATACGAACACCGGGGAGCTGTTTTTT
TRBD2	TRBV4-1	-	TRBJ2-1	CASSPRAGSSYNEQFF	TGCGCCAGCAGCCCCCGAGCGGGGAGCTCCTACAATGAGCAGTTCTTC
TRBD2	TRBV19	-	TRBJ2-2	CASSGTSYTGELFF	TGTGCCAGTAGTGGGACTAGTTACACCGGGGAGCTGTTTTTT
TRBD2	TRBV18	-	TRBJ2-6	CASSPGAGSSGANVLTF	TGTGCCAGCTCACCTGGAGCGGGGAGCTCTGGGGCCAACGTCCTGACTTTC
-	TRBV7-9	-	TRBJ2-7	CASSPTVDSGEQYF	TGTGCCAGCAGCCCGACAGTTGATTCCGGCGAGCAGTACTTC
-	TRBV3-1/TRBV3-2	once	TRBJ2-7	CASSQDSGRTVHEQYF	TGTGCCAGCAGCCAAGATTCAGGTCGAACAGTCCACGAGCAGTACTTC
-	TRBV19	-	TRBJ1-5	CASRLLQGSNQPQHF	TGTGCCAGTAGACTACTACAGGGTAGCAATCAGCCCCAGCATTTT
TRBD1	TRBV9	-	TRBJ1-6	CASSPLDRANSPLHF	TGTGCCAGCAGCCCCCTGGACAGGGCAAATTCACCCCTCCACTTT
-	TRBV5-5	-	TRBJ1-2	CASSLGTGDYGYTF	TGTGCCAGCAGCTTAGGTACGGGGGACTATGGCTACACCTTC